This T cell receptor beta chain is drawn from a study of spatial heterogeneity in lung cancer. Trimming shortened V by 2 bases and J by 5 bases, and 13 bases separated the two germline ends. Germline loops: CDR1 DFQATT, CDR2 SNEGSKA (reference sequence). This CDR3 contains 14 residues. By share of the sample, this clonotype is medium-sized (0.01 to 0.1%). Its matching antigen is unknown. Every cDNA TCR molecule received its own unique molecular identifier. TCRdb re-called the 5' RACE reads through MiXCR, storing one row per CDR3 protein. Seen here are roughly 3,700 distinct CDR3 sequences, less than 6.5% observed once, and the top ten hold approximately 13%. The time point: sample taken at primary tumor resection. Study outcomes and limitations: For expanded intratumoral alpha and beta TCRs, counts tracked tumor mutation counts.

Sample: lung tumor tissue, taken at surgery. The TCR originated in a female donor with early-stage non-small cell lung cancer. The rearrangement joins TRBV20-1 to TRBJ2-4, with D perhaps TRBD2 (6 bases). Here the CDR3 DNA reads TGCAGTGCTAGACCGGAGGGGCGCGAAAACATTCAGTACTTC. Translating it yields CSARPEGRENIQYF.